These 9 T cell receptor beta chains came from one sample sequenced in a study of blood T cell repertoires in COVID-19. Method: immunoSEQ multiplex PCR; TCRdb's copy keeps in-frame clones and lacks some. Of more than 250,000 clones listed, more than 75% are singletons. The sample consisted of peripheral blood. These TCRs come from a woman aged 25-40 years who had recovered from COVID-19.

V is TRBV5-4 and J is TRBJ2-7; maybe TRBD1 (6 bases). Germline lookup yields CDR1 SGHNT and CDR2 YYREEE (reference sequence). The CDR3 contains 13 residues. Trimming stripped 0 bases from V and 6 bases from J, with 10 bases between. The chain's CDR3 is CASSLEFRGEQYF. The CDR3 nucleotides read TGTGCCAGCAGCTTGGAATTCAGGGGCGAGCAGTACTTC.

The chain has TRBV9 and TRBJ2-3; D remains unclear. V lost 0 bases, J lost 2 bases, and 7 bases lay in between. CDR3 length: 14 residues. The germline V gene has CDR1 SGDLS and CDR2 YYNGEE. This CDR3 reads CASSVASNTDTQYF. In DNA, the CDR3 is TGTGCCAGCAGCGTAGCCTCTAACACAGATACGCAGTATTTT. Filled out from reference TRBV9 and TRBJ2-3, the complete variable domain reads DSGVTQTPKHLITATGQRVTLRCSPRSGDLSVYWYQQSLDQGLQFLIQYYNGEERAKGNILERFSAQQFPDLHSELNLSSLELGDSALYFCASSVASNTDTQYFGPGTRLTVL.

This sequence joins TRBV27 and TRBJ1-2; 9 positions match TRBD1. The CDR3 consists of 14 residues. Losses at the gene ends were 2 bases for V and 8 bases for J; bases not matched to a gene: 6. Germline values: CDR1 MNHEY, CDR2 SMNVEV (reference sequence). CDR3 DNA sequence: TGTGCCAGCAGTTTACGAGGACAGGGGTTCGGCTACACCTTC. Its protein is CASSLRGQGFGYTF.

CDR3 protein: CASELTNTEAFF. CDR3 in DNA: TGTGCCAGCGAACTTACGAACACTGAAGCTTTCTTT. The genes are TRBV13 and TRBJ1-1; D is undetermined. CDR3 length equals 12 residues. The V end was cut by 8 bases, the J end by 1 base, with 8 bases between. The germline V gene has CDR1 PRHDT and CDR2 FYEKMQ (reference sequence).

This chain links TRBV7-9 with TRBJ2-5, with a weak D call TRBD2 (6 bases). This CDR3 is built from 14 residues. Per the germline V gene, CDR1 is SEHNR and CDR2 is FQNEAQ (reference sequence). Trimming left V 0 bases short and J 2 bases short, with 7 bases between. CDR3 sequence: CASSLAAGQETQYF. The CDR3 DNA reads TGTGCCAGCAGCTTAGCCGCGGGGCAAGAGACCCAGTACTTC.

J is TRBJ1-2 and V is TRBV6-1, with a tentative D call TRBD1 (5 bases). CDR3 size: 14 residues. V lost 1 base, J lost 3 bases, and 9 bases lay in between. Germline values: CDR1 MNHNS, CDR2 SASEGT. This CDR3 reads CASSEGGDYYGYTF. Here the CDR3 DNA reads TGTGCCAGCAGTGAAGGCGGGGACTACTATGGCTACACCTTC.

The genes are TRBV7-2 and TRBJ1-1, with TRBD1 matching over 7 bases. Germline-derived CDR1 and CDR2 are SGHTA and FQGNSA. This CDR3 is 14 amino acids long. Losses at the gene ends were 1 base for V and 6 bases for J; bases not matched to a gene: 5. The DNA for the CDR3 is TGTGCCAGCAGCTTAGGCTGGCAGGGGGCTGAAGCTTTCTTT. Its protein product is CASSLGWQGAEAFF. Drawing the rest from reference TRBV7-2 and TRBJ1-1, the complete variable domain is GAGVSQSPSNKVTEKGKDVELRCDPISGHTALYWYRQSLGQGLEFLIYFQGNSAPDKSGLPSDRFSAERTGGSVSTLTIQRTQQEDSAVYLCASSLGWQGAEAFFGQGTRLTVV.

A single count supports this clone. The sample carries other DNA sequences with the same CDR3. V usage is TRBV18 and J usage is TRBJ2-2; 7 bases are a match to TRBD1. Germline trimming cut 3 bases from V and 5 bases from J; bases unmatched to any gene: 3. The V gene's germline CDR1 is KGHSH and CDR2 LQKENI. The CDR3 loop spans 14 amino acids. CDR3 region: CASSPGTATGELFF. CDR3 nucleotide sequence: TGTGCCAGCTCACCCGGGACAGCAACCGGGGAGCTGTTTTTT.

Comments on this clone: Distinct nucleotide sequences in the sample also encode this CDR3. The rearrangement links TRBV28 to TRBJ2-2, with TRBD2 matching over 7 bases. CDR3 length equals 14 residues. Germline lookup yields CDR1 MDHEN and CDR2 SYDVKM. With 3 bases clipped from V and 5 bases from J, the junction kept 3 bases outside the gene matches. CDR3 bases: TGTGCCAGCAGTTTGGACGGGGGGACCGGGGAGCTGTTTTTT. Its translation is CASSLDGGTGELFF.